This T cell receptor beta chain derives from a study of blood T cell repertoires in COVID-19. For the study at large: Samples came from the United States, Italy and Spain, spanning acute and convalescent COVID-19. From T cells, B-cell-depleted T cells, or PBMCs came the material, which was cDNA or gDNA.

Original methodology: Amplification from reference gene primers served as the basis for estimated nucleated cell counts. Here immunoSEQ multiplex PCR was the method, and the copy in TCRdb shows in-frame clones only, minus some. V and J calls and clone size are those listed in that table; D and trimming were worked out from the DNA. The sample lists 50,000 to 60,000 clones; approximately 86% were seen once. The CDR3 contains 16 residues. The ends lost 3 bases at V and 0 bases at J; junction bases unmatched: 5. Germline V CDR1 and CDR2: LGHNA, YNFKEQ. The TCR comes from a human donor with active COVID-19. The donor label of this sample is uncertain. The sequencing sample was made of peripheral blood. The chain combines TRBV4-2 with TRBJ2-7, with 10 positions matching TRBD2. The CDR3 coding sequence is TGTGCCAGCAGCCACATAGCGGGAGGCCTCTCCTACGAGCAGTACTTC. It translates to CASSHIAGGLSYEQYF.